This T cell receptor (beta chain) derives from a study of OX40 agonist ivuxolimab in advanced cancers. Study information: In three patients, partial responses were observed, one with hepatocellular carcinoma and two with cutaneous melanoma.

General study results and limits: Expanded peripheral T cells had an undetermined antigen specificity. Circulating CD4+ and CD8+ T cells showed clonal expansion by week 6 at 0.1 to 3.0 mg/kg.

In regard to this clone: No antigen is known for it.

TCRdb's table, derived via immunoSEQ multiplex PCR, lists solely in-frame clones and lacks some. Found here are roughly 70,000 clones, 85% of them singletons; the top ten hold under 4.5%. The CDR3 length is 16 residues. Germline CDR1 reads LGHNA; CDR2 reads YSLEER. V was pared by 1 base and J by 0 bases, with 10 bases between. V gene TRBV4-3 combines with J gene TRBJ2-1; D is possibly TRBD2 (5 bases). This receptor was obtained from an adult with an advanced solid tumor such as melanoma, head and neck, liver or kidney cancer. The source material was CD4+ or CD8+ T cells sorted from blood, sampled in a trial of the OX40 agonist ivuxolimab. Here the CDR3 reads CASSQAAGNSYNEQFF. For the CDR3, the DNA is TGCGCCAGCAGCCAAGCCGCGGGTAACTCCTACAATGAGCAGTTCTTC.